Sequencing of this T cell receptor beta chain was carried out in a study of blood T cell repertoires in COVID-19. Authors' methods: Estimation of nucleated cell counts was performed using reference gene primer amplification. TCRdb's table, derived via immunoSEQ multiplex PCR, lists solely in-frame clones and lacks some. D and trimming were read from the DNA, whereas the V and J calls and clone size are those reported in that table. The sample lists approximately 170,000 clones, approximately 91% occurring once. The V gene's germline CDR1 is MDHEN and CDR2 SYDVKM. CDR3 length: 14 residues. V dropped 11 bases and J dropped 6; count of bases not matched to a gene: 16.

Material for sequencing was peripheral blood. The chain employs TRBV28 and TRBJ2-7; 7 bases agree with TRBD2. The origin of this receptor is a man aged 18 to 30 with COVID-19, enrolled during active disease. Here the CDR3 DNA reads TGTGCCGCAGCCCGACCGGCGGGAGCAGGCGAGCAGTACTTC. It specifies CAAARPAGAGEQYF.